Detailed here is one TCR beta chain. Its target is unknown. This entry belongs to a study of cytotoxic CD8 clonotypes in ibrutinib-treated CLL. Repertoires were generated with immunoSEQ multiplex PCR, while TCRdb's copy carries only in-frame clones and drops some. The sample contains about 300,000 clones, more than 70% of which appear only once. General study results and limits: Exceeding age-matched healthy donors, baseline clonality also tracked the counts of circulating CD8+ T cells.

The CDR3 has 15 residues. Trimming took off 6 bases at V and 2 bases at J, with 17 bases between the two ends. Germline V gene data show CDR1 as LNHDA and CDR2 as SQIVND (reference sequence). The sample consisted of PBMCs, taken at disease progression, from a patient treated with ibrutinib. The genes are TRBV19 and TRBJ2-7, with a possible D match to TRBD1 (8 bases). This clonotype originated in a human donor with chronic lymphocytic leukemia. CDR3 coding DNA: TGTGCCAGTAGCGAGACGGGGGGACAGGCCTACGAGCAGTACTTC. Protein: CASSETGGQAYEQYF.